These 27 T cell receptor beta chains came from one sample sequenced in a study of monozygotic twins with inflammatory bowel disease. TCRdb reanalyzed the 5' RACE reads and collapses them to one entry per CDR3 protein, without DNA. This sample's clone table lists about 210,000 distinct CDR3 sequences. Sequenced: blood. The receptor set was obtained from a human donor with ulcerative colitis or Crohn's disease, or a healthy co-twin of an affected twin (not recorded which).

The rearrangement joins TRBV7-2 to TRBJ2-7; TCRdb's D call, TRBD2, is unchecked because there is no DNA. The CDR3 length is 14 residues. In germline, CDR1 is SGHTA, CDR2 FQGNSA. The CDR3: CASSLHGTMYEQYF.

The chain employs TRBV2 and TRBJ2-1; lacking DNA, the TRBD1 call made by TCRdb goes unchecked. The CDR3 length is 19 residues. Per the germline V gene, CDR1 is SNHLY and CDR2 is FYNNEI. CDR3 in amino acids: CASSEAYAGTVSSYNEQFF.

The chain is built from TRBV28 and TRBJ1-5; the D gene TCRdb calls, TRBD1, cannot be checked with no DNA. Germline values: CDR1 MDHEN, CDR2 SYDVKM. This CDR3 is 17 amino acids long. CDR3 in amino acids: CASSFPGQALRSQPQHF.

The CDR3 sequence: CASSLAVRTSGNSYEQYF. The chain employs TRBV7-2 and TRBJ2-7; the TRBD2 assignment by TCRdb is unverifiable without DNA. CDR3 size: 18 residues. Germline V gives CDR1 SGHTA, CDR2 FQGNSA.

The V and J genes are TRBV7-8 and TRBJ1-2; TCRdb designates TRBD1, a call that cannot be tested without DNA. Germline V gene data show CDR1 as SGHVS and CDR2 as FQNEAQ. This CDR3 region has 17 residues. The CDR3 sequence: CASSYASSGAGNYGYTF.

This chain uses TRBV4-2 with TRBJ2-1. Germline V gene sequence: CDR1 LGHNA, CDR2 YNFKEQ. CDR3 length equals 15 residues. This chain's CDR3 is CASRDAGSSYNEQFF.

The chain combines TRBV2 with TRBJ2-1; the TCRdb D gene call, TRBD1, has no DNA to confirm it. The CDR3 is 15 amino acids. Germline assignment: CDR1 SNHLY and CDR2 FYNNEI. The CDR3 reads CASSPGQGFYNEQFF.

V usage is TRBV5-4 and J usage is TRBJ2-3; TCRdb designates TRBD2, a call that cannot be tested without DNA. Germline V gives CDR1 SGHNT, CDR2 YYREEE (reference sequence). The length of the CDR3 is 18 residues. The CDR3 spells CASSLLTGGPSATDTQYF.

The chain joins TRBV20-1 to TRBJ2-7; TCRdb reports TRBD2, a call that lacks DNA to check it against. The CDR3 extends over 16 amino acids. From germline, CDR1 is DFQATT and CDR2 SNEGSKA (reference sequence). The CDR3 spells CSAVDPTGPQSYEQYF.

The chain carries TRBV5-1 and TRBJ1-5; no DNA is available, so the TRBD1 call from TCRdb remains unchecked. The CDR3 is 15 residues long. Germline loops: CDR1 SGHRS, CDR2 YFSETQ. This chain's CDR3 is CASSSSGQLNQPQHF.

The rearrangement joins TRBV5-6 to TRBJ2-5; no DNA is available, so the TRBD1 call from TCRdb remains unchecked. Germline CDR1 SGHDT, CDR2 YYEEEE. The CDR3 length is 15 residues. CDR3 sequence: CASSLSGGPGETQYF. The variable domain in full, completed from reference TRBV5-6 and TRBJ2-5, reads DAGVTQSPTHLIKTRGQQVTLRCSPKSGHDTVSWYQQALGQGPQFIFQYYEEEERQRGNFPDRFSGHQFPNYSSELNVNALLLGDSALYLCASSLSGGPGETQYFGPGTRLLVL.

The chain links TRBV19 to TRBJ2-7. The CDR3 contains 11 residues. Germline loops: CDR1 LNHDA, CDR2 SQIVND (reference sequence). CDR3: CASSDIYEQYF.

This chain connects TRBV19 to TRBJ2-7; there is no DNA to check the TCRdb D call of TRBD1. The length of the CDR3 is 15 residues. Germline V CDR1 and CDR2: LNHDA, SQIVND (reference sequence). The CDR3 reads CASSMIGTGDGEQYF.

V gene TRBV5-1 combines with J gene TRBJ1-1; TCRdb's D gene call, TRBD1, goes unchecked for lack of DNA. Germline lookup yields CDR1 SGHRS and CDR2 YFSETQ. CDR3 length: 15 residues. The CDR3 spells CASSLGQWKNTEAFF.

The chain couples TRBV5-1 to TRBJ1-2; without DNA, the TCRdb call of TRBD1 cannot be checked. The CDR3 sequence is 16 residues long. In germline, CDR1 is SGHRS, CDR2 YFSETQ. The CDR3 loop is CASSFLRDSANYGYTF.

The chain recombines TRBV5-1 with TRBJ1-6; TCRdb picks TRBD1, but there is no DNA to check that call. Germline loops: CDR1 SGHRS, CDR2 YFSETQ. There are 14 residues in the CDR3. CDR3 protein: CASSLNPGDSPLHF.

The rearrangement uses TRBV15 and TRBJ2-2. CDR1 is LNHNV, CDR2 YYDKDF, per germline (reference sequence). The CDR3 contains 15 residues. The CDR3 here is CATSRGSTGTGELFF.

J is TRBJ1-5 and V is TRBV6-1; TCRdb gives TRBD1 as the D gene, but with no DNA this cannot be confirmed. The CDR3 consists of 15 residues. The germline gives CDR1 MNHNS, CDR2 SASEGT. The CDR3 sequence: CASRGRGQHEWPQHF.

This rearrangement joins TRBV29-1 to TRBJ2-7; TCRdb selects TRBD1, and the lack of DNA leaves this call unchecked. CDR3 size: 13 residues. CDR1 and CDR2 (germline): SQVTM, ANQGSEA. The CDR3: CSVAPGESSEQYF.

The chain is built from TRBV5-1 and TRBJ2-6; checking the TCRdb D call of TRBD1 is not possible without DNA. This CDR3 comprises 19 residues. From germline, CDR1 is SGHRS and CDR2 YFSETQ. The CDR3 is CASSLGGTGHSSGANVLTF.

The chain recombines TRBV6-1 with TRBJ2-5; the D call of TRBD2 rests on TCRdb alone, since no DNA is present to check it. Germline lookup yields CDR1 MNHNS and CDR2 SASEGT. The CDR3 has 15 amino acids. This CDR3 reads CASSPSGVVQETQYF.

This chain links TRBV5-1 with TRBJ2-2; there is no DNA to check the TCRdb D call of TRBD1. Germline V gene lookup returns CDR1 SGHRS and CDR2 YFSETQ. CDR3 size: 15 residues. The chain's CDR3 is CASSLGGSAAGELFF.

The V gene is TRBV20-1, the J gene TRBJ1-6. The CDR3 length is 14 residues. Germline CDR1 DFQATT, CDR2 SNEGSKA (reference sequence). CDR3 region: CSARAVRVGSPLHF.

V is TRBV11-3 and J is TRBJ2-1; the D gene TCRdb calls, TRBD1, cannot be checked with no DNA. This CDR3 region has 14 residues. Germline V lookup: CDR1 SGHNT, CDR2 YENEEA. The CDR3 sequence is CASSSAGAYNEQFF.

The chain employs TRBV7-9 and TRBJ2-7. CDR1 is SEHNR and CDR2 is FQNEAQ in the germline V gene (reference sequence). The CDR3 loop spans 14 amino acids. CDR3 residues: CASSLGYIGSEQYF.

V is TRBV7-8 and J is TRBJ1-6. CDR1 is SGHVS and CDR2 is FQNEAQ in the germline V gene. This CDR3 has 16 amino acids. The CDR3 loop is CASSPVTNAQYSPLHF.

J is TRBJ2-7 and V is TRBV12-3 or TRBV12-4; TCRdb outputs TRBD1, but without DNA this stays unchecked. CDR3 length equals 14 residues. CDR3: CASNRQGGTYEQYF.